These T cell receptor beta chains were read from a single sample in a study of Ad26.COV2.S vaccination and SARS-CoV-2 variants. Assay used: immunoSEQ multiplex PCR; TCRdb lists only in-frame clones, some missing. The profile shows 380,000 or so clones, roughly 90% of them singletons. The sample here was peripheral blood, taken in a trial of Ad26.COV2.S vaccine versus placebo. Source of these receptors: a person aged 18-65 years who received the Ad26.COV2.S COVID-19 vaccine or a placebo. CDR3s include the opening cysteine and the closing phenylalanine or tryptophan. D genes are given only for firm matches. Clone size is given for some rows only: seen once, a few or many times, or a class if the clone is expanded.

d_call,clone_size,j_call,v_call,cdr3_nt,cdr3_aa
TRBD1,.,TRBJ2-5,TRBV7-6,TGTGCCAGCAGCTTAGGGACAGGCGAAAGGGAGACCCAGTACTTC,CASSLGTGERETQYF
.,.,TRBJ1-5,TRBV19,TGTGCCAGTAGTGGCATGGGACGGACCATGAATCAGCCCCAGCATTTT,CASSGMGRTMNQPQHF
TRBD1,once,TRBJ1-2,TRBV19,TGTGCCAGTATCGCAGGGGGGGACTATGGCTACACCTTC,CASIAGGDYGYTF
.,.,TRBJ2-3,TRBV7-2,TGTGCCAGCAGCGTACCTAGCACAGATACGCAGTATTTT,CASSVPSTDTQYF
.,.,TRBJ1-3,TRBV4-3,TGCGCCAGCAGCCAAGTTGGTCCGAGCTCTGGAAACACCATATATTTT,CASSQVGPSSGNTIYF
TRBD1,.,TRBJ2-7,TRBV19,TGTGCCAGTAGTATCCGGGACAGGGAACCCGAGCAGTACTTC,CASSIRDREPEQYF
.,.,TRBJ2-1,TRBV6-6,TGTGCCAGCAGTTACTCTAACCCGCAGTACAATGAGCAGTTCTTC,CASSYSNPQYNEQFF
.,.,TRBJ2-7,TRBV30,TGTGCCTGGAGTTTATGGGGGGTTAACGAGCAGTACTTC,CAWSLWGVNEQYF
.,.,TRBJ1-1,TRBV10-3,TGTGCCATCAGTGAGGATGTAGCTGGCACTGAAGCTTTCTTT,CAISEDVAGTEAFF
.,.,TRBJ2-3,TRBV6-5,TGTGCCAGCAGCGCTGGGGGCTTCACAGATACGCAGTATTTT,CASSAGGFTDTQYF
.,.,TRBJ1-4,TRBV5-1,TGCGCCAGCAGGTGGGGTGAGGAAACTAATGAAAAACTGTTTTTT,CASRWGEETNEKLFF
.,few,TRBJ2-1,TRBV9,TGTGCCAGCAGCCTCGGAACTGGGCGGGGGCCCTATGAGCAGTTCTTC,CASSLGTGRGPYEQFF
TRBD1,few,TRBJ1-1,TRBV2,TGTGCCAGCAGGGTTAACAGGGGAGCTGAAGCTTTCTTT,CASRVNRGAEAFF
.,.,TRBJ1-6,TRBV7-2,TGTGCCAGCAGCTCGCAACACCTGGACAATTCACCCCTCCACTTT,CASSSQHLDNSPLHF
.,.,TRBJ2-3,TRBV14,TGTGCCAGCAGCCAAGATCTATCAGAGCTTAGCACAGATACGCAGTATTTT,CASSQDLSELSTDTQYF
.,.,TRBJ2-1,TRBV5-4,TGTGCCAGCAGCTCCTCGGGAAGGGTTCACAATGAGCAGTTCTTC,CASSSSGRVHNEQFF
TRBD1,.,TRBJ1-5,TRBV3-1/TRBV3-2,TGTGCCAGCAGCCCCGGGACAGGGTACCCTCAGCCCCAGCATTTT,CASSPGTGYPQPQHF